This record concerns one T cell receptor beta chain sequence. Antigen unknown. The data stem from a study of circulating and synovial CD4+ cells in juvenile arthritis. Patients with active juvenile idiopathic arthritis donated these samples. V was cut by 3 bases and J by 2 bases, with 16 bases left in between. This CDR3 contains 16 residues. The germline V gene has CDR1 MNHNS and CDR2 SASEGT. General study findings and limits: Some such blood samples were as oligoclonal as synovium. Bulk blood CD4 samples held at least an order of magnitude more or fewer genomes than CPL. Circulating pathogenic-like lymphocytes shared a substantially higher fraction of CDR3 sequences with synovium than bulk blood.

Clones were sequenced by immunoSEQ multiplex PCR, and TCRdb holds only the in-frame ones, with some missing. The sample yields just over 35,000 clones, approximately 96% seen once. Specimen: CD4+ T cells from blood. The chain joins TRBV6-1 to TRBJ2-5; possibly TRBD2 for D (5 bases). This receptor was identified in a human donor with juvenile idiopathic arthritis. For the CDR3, the DNA is TGTGCCAGCAGTGAGGGGTCCCCCCGCGGGCAAGAGACCCAGTACTTC. Encoded protein: CASSEGSPRGQETQYF.